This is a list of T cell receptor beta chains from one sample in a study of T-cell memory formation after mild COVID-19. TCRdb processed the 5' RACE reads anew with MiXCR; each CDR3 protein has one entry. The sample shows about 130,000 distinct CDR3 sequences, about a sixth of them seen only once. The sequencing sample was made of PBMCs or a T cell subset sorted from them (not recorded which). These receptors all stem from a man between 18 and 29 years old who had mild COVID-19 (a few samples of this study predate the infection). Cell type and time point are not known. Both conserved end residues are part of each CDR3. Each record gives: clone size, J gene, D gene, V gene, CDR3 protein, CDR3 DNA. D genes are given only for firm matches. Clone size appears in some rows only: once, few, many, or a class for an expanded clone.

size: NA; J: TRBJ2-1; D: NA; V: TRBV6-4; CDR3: CASSPQGGEQFF; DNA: TGTGCCAGCAGTCCACAGGGAGGGGAGCAGTTCTTC
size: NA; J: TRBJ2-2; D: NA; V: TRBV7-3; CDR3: CASSFGAVNTGELFF; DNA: TGTGCCAGCAGCTTCGGGGCAGTTAACACCGGGGAGCTGTTTTTT
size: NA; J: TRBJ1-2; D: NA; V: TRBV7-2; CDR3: CASSPAFEYGYTF; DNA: TGTGCCAGCAGCCCCGCCTTCGAGTATGGCTACACCTTC
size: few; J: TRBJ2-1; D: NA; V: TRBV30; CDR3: CAWSTPPYNEQFF; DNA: TGTGCCTGGAGTACCCCTCCCTACAATGAGCAGTTCTTC
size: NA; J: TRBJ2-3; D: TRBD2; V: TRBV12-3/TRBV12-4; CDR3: CASSLSGLAGRTDTQYF; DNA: TGTGCCAGCAGTTTATCGGGACTAGCCGGTAGGACAGATACGCAGTATTTT
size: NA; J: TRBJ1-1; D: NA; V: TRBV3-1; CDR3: CASSQAKVNTEAFF; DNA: TGTGCCAGCAGCCAGGCCAAGGTGAACACTGAAGCTTTCTTT
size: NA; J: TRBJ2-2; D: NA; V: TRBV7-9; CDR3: CASRPISTGELFF; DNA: TGTGCCAGCAGACCAATCTCCACCGGGGAGCTGTTTTTT
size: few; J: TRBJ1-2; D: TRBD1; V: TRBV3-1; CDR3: CASSVTGTAYGYTF; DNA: TGTGCCAGCAGCGTAACCGGGACAGCCTATGGCTACACCTTC
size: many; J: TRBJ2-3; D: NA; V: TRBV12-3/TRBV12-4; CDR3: CASSLEGGRTDTQYF; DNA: TGTGCCAGCAGTTTAGAGGGGGGGCGCACAGATACGCAGTATTTT
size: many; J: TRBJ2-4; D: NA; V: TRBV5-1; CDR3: CASSPATPRNIQYF; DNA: TGCGCCAGCAGCCCCGCGACCCCTCGGAACATTCAGTACTTC
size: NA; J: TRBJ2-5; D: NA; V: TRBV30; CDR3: CAWSRRVGETQYF; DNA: TGTGCCTGGAGTAGGAGGGTCGGGGAGACCCAGTACTTC
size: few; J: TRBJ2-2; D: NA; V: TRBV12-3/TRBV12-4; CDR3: CASSLGAVWAGELFF; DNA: TGTGCCAGCAGTCTGGGGGCGGTCTGGGCCGGGGAGCTGTTTTTT
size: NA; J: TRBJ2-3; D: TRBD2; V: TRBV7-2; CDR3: CASSLGLLAGFTDTQYF; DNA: TGTGCCAGCAGCTTAGGCTTACTAGCGGGATTCACAGATACGCAGTATTTT
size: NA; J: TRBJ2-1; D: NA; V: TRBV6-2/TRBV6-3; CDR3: CASSYYGAGSSYNEQFF; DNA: TGTGCCAGCAGTTACTATGGCGCGGGTTCCTCCTACAATGAGCAGTTCTTC
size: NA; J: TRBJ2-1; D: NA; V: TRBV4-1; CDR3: CASSQLLNSYNEQFF; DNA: TGCGCCAGCAGCCAATTATTGAACTCCTACAATGAGCAGTTCTTC
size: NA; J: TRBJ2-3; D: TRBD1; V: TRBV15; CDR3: CATSRSQGTDTQYF; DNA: TGTGCCACCAGCAGATCACAGGGGACAGATACGCAGTATTTT
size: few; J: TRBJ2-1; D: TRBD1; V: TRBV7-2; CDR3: CASSPGQGYYNEQFF; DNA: TGTGCCAGCAGCCCCGGACAGGGGTACTACAATGAGCAGTTCTTC
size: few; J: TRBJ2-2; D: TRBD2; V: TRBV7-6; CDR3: CASKASGGHTGELFF; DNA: TGTGCCAGCAAGGCTAGCGGGGGCCACACCGGGGAGCTGTTTTTT
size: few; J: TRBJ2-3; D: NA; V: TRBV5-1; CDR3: CASSLVQPGADTQYF; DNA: TGCGCCAGCAGCTTGGTTCAACCCGGGGCAGATACGCAGTATTTT
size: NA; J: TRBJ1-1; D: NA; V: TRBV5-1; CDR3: CASRRTPRGDTEAFF; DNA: TGCGCCAGCAGGAGGACTCCCAGGGGTGATACTGAAGCTTTCTTT
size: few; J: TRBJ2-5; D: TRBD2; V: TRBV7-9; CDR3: CASSPTGREEETQYF; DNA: TGTGCCAGCAGCCCCACTGGACGGGAGGAGGAGACCCAGTACTTC
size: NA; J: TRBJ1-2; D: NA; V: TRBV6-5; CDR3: CASSTGTRLGYTF; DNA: TGTGCCAGCAGCACCGGGACAAGGCTTGGCTACACCTTC
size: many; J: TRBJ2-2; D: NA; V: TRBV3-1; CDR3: CASWSRPTGELFF; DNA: TGTGCCAGCTGGTCTCGGCCCACCGGGGAGCTGTTTTTT
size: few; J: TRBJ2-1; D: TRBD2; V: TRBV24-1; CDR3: CATSETSGGIYNEQFF; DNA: TGTGCCACCAGTGAGACTAGCGGGGGAATCTACAATGAGCAGTTCTTC
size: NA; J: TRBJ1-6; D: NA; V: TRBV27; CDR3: CASSFQGYNSPLHF; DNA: TGTGCCAGCAGTTTTCAGGGTTATAATTCACCCCTCCACTTT
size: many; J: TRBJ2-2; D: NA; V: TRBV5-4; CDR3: CASSTLQSTGELFF; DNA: TGTGCCAGCAGCACCTTACAGAGCACCGGGGAGCTGTTTTTT
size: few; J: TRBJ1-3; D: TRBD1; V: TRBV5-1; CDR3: CASSPGTGASGNTIYF; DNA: TGCGCCAGCAGCCCCGGGACAGGAGCCTCTGGAAACACCATATATTTT
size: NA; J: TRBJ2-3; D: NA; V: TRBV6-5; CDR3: CASNHGGGGTDTQYF; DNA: TGTGCCAGCAACCACGGCGGAGGGGGGACAGATACGCAGTATTTT
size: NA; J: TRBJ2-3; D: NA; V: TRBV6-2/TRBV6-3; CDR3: CASSHGTPTDTQYF; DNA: TGTGCCAGCAGTCACGGGACTCCGACAGATACGCAGTATTTT
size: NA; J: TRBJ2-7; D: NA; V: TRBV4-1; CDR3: CASSQESGSYEQYF; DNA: TGCGCCAGCAGCCAAGAATCGGGATCTTACGAGCAGTACTTC
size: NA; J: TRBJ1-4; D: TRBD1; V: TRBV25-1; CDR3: CASSPGQHNEKLFF; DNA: TGTGCCAGCAGCCCGGGACAGCATAATGAAAAACTGTTTTTT
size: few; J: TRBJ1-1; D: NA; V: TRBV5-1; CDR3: CASSLGSHRAEAFF; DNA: TGCGCCAGCAGCTTGGGGAGCCACAGGGCTGAAGCTTTCTTT
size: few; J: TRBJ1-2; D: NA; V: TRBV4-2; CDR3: CASSQDRDWNGSGYTF; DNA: TGTGCCAGCAGCCAAGATCGGGACTGGAACGGCTCTGGCTACACCTTC
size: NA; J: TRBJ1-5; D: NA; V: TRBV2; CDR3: CASSEPLGDQPQHF; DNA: TGTGCCAGCAGTGAACCTCTGGGTGACCAGCCCCAGCATTTT
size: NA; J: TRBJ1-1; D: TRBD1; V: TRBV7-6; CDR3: CASSQGQGKNTEAFF; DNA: TGTGCCAGCAGCCAGGGACAGGGGAAGAACACTGAAGCTTTCTTT
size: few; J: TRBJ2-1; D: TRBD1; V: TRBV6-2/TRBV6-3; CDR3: CASSPTGDKQFF; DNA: TGTGCCAGCAGTCCCACAGGGGATAAGCAGTTCTTC
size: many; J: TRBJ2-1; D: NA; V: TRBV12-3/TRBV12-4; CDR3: CASSPDLGSYNEQFF; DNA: TGTGCCAGCAGCCCGGATTTGGGATCCTACAATGAGCAGTTCTTC
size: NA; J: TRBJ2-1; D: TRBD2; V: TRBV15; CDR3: CATSTGTTFGYNEQFF; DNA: TGTGCCACCAGTACCGGGACTACCTTTGGGTACAATGAGCAGTTCTTC
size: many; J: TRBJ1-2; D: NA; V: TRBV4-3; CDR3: CASSQSGDGYTF; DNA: TGCGCCAGCAGCCAGTCGGGTGATGGCTACACCTTC
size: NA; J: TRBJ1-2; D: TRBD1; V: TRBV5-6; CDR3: CASSAGQGVYGYTF; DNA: TGTGCCAGCAGCGCGGGACAGGGGGTTTATGGCTACACCTTC